This T cell receptor (beta chain) is drawn from a study of monozygotic twins with cystic fibrosis (dated by TCRdb to about 2021). Some background on the complete study: Barcoded libraries were prepared with roughly 16 PCR cycles from approximately 2.8 micrograms of fragmented DNA. The study compared TCR beta repertoires within and between 16 monozygotic twin pairs with cystic fibrosis to assess genetic influence on V and J gene usage. Ten female and six male twin pairs, aged about 2.0 to 36.4 years (median roughly 10 years) and mostly children and adolescents, were included in the cohort. On the day of blood sampling, twins were ranked among 980 or so cohort participants for weight-for-height and for FEVPerc (FEV1 disease centile). Data for three of the twin pairs had been reported earlier in a different context.

Following the manufacturer's instructions, TCR beta CDR3 regions were amplified by multiplex PCR with the immunoSEQ immune profiling system. An Illumina NextSeq system was used for sequencing. The published analysis was carried out like this. Sequence data were processed on the immunoSEQ Analyzer platform, and clonality was calculated as the square root of Simpson's index of productive rearrangements. V and J usage similarity was measured by Jensen-Shannon distance, and CDR3 generation probabilities were computed with OLGA. Shared CDR3 sequences were searched in the immuneACCESS database (August 2020) and in VDJdb (December 2020). TCRdb retrieved this table from immuneACCESS and kept in-frame rearrangements only. Not all clones are present; in checked studies, unresolved V genes account for under half, and no reason is known for the remainder. The V and J calls and clone size were taken over from that table, and D and trimming were inferred from the DNA. For this sample there are 25,000 to 35,000 clones; around 85% appear just once. Of the sample, 0.8% to 1% falls within the top ten clones.

Note on this clone: The antigen it recognizes is unknown. Base qualities were left out, and no much larger clone turns up one base away.

V gives up 1 base and J gives up 0 bases, and the segment between their germline ends measures 9 bases. CDR1 and CDR2, per the germline V gene (reference sequence), are LNHDA and SQIVND. Taken from cysteine to phenylalanine, the CDR3 has 16 residues. Only the CDR3 DNA is retained, 48 bases long and in frame from the first base. The paper's findings and limits, for the study overall: Only a small cohort was studied, and no association of shared CDR3 numbers with age, concordance or disease severity was found. In 13 of 16 pairs, V gene usage most closely resembled the co-twin's, and the same held for J usage in 8 of 16 pairs, a pattern suggesting genetic constraints. Nucleotide-identical clonotype sharing was significantly higher within monozygotic CF twin pairs than between unrelated CF individuals (P = 0.000026, Mann-Whitney). Simpson clonality tended to be low (median around 0.0094), which suggests a naive-dominated repertoire, although clonality was higher in the most severely affected patients.

The twin pairs came from the European Cystic Fibrosis Twin and Sibling Study Cohort, a cohort that recruited patients from over a hundred CF clinics across 14 European countries. Both zygosity and CFTR genotype were checked in-house, and zygosity was tested with multiplex PCR across nine short tandem repeat loci. Peripheral blood was taken from each twin, and clinical parameters were recorded on the day of blood sampling. Phenol/chloroform extraction was used to isolate genomic DNA from peripheral blood cells, and the DNA was then kept in TE buffer at 4 degrees C. The rearrangement joined TRBV19 to TRBJ1-4, with no confidently assigned D gene. Specimen: blood. The source is a girl between 2 and 10 years old with cystic fibrosis. The DNA is as follows: TGTGCCAGTAGTATAGGGGCAGTTGCAACTAATGAAAAACTGTTTTTT. Its translation is CASSIGAVATNEKLFF.